This T cell receptor (beta chain) was documented in a study of T-cell reconstitution after alpha-beta-depleted transplantation in children. Germline V gene sequence: CDR1 LNHDA, CDR2 SQIVND (reference sequence). Germline trimming cut 5 bases from V and 0 bases from J; bases unmatched to any gene: 2. The CDR3 length is 15 residues. Library preparation (for TCRbeta) was performed with unique molecular identifiers. TCRdb re-derived calls from the PCR reads in MiXCR, one entry per CDR3 protein. The repertoire holds around 71,000 distinct CDR3 sequences, 7% to 8% seen once, with around 2.5% in the top ten.

Sequenced here: PBMCs from the stem cell graft donor, sampled from the stem cell graft. The chain links TRBV19 to TRBJ1-5; 9 nucleotides align to TRBD1. The TCR comes from a human donor who donated a stem cell graft to a child with acute lymphoblastic leukemia. CDR3 protein: CASSWTGDSNQPQHF. CDR3 bases: TGTGCCAGTAGTTGGACAGGGGATAGCAATCAGCCCCAGCATTTT.